Sequencing of this TCR beta chain was carried out in a study of blood T cell repertoires in COVID-19. Per the germline V gene, CDR1 is SGHKS and CDR2 is YYEKEE (reference sequence). This CDR3 is 13 amino acids long. Trimming took 4 bases from V and 6 from J, leaving 14 bases between them. This clone came up a few times. Repertoires were generated with immunoSEQ multiplex PCR, while TCRdb's copy carries only in-frame clones and drops some. The data show over 300,000 clones, with around 85% seen just once and roughly 2% held by the top ten. The age range of participants was about 18 to 89 years, with residence in about 25 US areas. Cohorts were determined from participant-reported clinical history. In Cohort 3, a recovered donor had either two negative PCRs, clearance, or symptom resolution.

The receptor's source is a man aged 25 to 40 who had recovered from COVID-19. Sequencing used PBMCs or T cells enriched from blood (not recorded which). The V gene is TRBV5-5, the J gene TRBJ2-7; TRBD2 is a possible D gene (5 bases). In DNA, the CDR3 is TGTGCCAGCAGCGATATTGACTATGGCGAGCAGTACTTC. It is translated as CASSDIDYGEQYF.